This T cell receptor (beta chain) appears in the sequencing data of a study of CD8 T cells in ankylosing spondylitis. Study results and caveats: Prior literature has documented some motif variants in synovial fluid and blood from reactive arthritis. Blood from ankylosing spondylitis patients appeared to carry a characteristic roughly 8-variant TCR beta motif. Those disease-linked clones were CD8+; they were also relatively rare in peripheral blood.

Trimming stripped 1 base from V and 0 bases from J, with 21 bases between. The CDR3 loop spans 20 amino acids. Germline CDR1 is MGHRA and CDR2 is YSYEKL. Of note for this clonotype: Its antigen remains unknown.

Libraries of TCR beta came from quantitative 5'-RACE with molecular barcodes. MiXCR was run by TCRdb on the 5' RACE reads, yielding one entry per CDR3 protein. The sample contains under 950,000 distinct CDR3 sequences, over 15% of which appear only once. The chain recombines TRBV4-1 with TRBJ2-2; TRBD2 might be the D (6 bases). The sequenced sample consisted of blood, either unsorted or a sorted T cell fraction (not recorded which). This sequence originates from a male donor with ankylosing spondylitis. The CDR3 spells CASSQVVLAGDLSNTGELFF. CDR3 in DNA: TGCGCCAGCAGCCAAGTGGTCCTAGCCGGGGACTTGTCGAACACCGGGGAGCTGTTTTTT.